The 32 T cell receptor beta chains in this list originate from one sample, sequenced in a study of cytomegalovirus exposure and HLA in healthy donors (dated by TCRdb to about 2017). The library relied on the immunoSEQ multiplex PCR assay. For the multiplex PCR, a mixture combining 60 forward primers for TCR Vbeta segments and 13 reverse primers for TCR Jbeta segments was used. TCRdb retrieved this table from immuneACCESS and kept in-frame rearrangements only. Not all clones are present; in checked studies, unresolved V genes account for under half, and no reason is known for the remainder. The sample table records under 200,000 clones; 60% to 80% of these occur just once. The ten top clones hold about 3.2% of the sample. The sequenced sample was PBMCs. The receptors stem from a man aged 40-55 years in good health and CMV-seronegative.

The chain carries TRBV23-1 and TRBJ2-7; 11 positions match TRBD1. TRBV23-1 falls under the ORF class, with uncertain function. CDR3 length equals 15 residues. V gave up 2 bases and J gave up 6 bases; unmatched junction bases: 6. The CDR3 region is CASSQPMDRGLEQYF. The DNA for the CDR3 is TGCGCCAGCAGTCAACCGATGGACAGGGGGCTCGAGCAGTACTTC.

The chain uses TRBV30 and TRBJ1-1; 7 nucleotides match TRBD1. CDR1 is GTSNPN, CDR2 SVGIG, per germline (reference sequence). The V gene end was trimmed by 5 bases and the J gene end by 0 bases; junction bases not matched to a gene: 6. CDR3 length: 14 amino acids. CDR3 sequence reads: CAWYRGRVNTEAFF. The DNA of the CDR3 is TGTGCCTGGTACAGGGGCCGAGTGAACACTGAAGCTTTCTTT.

Details on this clone: Relative to the germline gene, one junction end is altered; a read error may explain this. The chain has TRBV18 and TRBJ1-1, with 10 nucleotides matching TRBD1. CDR3 length equals 16 residues. Per germline, CDR1 KGHSH and CDR2 LQKENI. CDR3 nucleotides: TGTGCCAGCTCGCCACCGGGGGACAGGGGAAATACTGAAGCTTTCTTT. Translating it yields CASSPPGDRGNTEAFF.

The chain joins TRBV5-1 to TRBJ2-5; 11 bases fit TRBD1. The J call may be faulty, since TRBJ2-7 better matches the DNA end. Germline CDR1 reads SGHRS; CDR2 reads YFSETQ. The CDR3 runs 17 residues. The CDR3 DNA sequence: TGCGCCAGCAGCTTGGCAACCTCCGGGACAGGGGGCTACGAGCAGTACTTC. Amino acids: CASSLATSGTGGYEQYF.

Points on this clone: Other nucleotide sequences in the sample specify the same CDR3. V is TRBV5-1 and J is TRBJ2-5, with D possibly being TRBD2 (5 bases). Germline CDR1 reads SGHRS; CDR2 reads YFSETQ. Trimming removed 2 bases at V and 5 bases at J, with 7 bases between. CDR3 length equals 12 residues. CDR3: CASSLPGETQYF. The CDR3 DNA sequence: TGCGCCAGCAGCTTACCGGGGGAGACCCAGTACTTC. Looking up the rest from reference TRBV5-1 and TRBJ2-5 gives the full variable domain: KAGVTQTPRYLIKTRGQQVTLSCSPISGHRSVSWYQQTPGQGLQFLFEYFSETQRNKGNFPGRFSGRQFSNSRSEMNVSTLELGDSALYLCASSLPGETQYFGPGTRLLVL.

V usage is TRBV19 and J usage is TRBJ1-6; D call uncertain. Per the germline V gene, CDR1 is LNHDA and CDR2 is SQIVND (reference sequence). V was cut by 2 bases and J by 3 bases, with 8 bases left in between. The CDR3 has 15 residues. In nucleotides, the CDR3 is TGTGCCAGTAGTATAAACGGGGACTATAATTCACCCCTCCACTTT. Protein: CASSINGDYNSPLHF.

The gene calls are TRBV5-1 and TRBJ2-1; the match to TRBD1 covers 7 bases. The J segment lost 7 bases and the V segment lost 0 bases, leaving 7 bases of the junction unmatched. From germline, CDR1 is SGHRS and CDR2 YFSETQ. This CDR3 is 15 amino acids long. The CDR3 sequence is CASSLAGTAGNEQFF. CDR3 sequence (DNA): TGCGCCAGCAGCTTGGCCGGGACAGCCGGGAATGAGCAGTTCTTC.

This clone showed up just a few times. A junction end diverges from the germline sequence, so it may reflect a read error. This rearrangement joins TRBV7-9 to TRBJ1-5, with D possibly matching TRBD1 (5 bases). CDR1 SEHNR and CDR2 FQNEAQ come from the germline V gene (reference sequence). The CDR3 loop spans 16 amino acids. CDR3 in amino acids: CSSSLARGDGNQPQHF. The CDR3 nucleotides are TGTTCCAGCAGCTTAGCGCGGGGGGATGGCAATCAGCCCCAGCATTTT.

The V and J genes are TRBV27 and TRBJ2-1, with a tentative D call TRBD2 (7 bases). V shed 6 bases and J shed 7 bases, with 19 bases lying between them. The CDR3 is made up of 15 amino acids. Germline loops: CDR1 MNHEY, CDR2 SMNVEV (reference sequence). CDR3 coding DNA: TGTGCCAGCAGCCCCGGGGCGGGGGCAGGGAATGAGCAGTTCTTC. Translation gives CASSPGAGAGNEQFF.

The chain couples TRBV7-9 to TRBJ2-7; D is uncertain. V lost 5 bases and J lost 5, with 13 bases in between. The germline gives CDR1 SEHNR, CDR2 FQNEAQ (reference sequence). This CDR3 region has 13 residues. CDR3 residues: CASSPLVLDEQYF. CDR3 coding DNA: TGTGCCAGCAGCCCCCTAGTTTTAGACGAGCAGTACTTC.

The chain employs TRBV18 and TRBJ1-1; TRBD1 aligns across 7 bases. The CDR3 contains 16 residues. V was clipped by 4 bases and J by 1 base; unmatched bases: 9. The germline V gene has CDR1 KGHSH and CDR2 LQKENI. The CDR3 bases are TGTGCCAGCTCACTTTTTTCCGGGACAGAGAACACTGAAGCTTTCTTT. Translation: CASSLFSGTENTEAFF. Variable domain in full (rest from reference TRBV18 and TRBJ1-1): NAGVMQNPRHLVRRRGQEARLRCSPMKGHSHVYWYRQLPEEGLKFMVYLQKENIIDESGMPKERFSAEFPKEGPSILRIQQVVRGDSAAYFCASSLFSGTENTEAFFGQGTRLTVV.

The chain joins TRBV5-4 to TRBJ2-1, with 13 bases lining up with TRBD2. Unmatched junction bases numbered 7, after V lost 4 bases and J lost 6 bases. This CDR3 has 16 residues. Per germline, CDR1 SGHNT and CDR2 YYREEE (reference sequence). The CDR3, as DNA: TGTGCCAGCAGCCCAAGTAGGACTAGCGGGAGCAATGAGCAGTTCTTC. Translated: CASSPSRTSGSNEQFF.

The rearrangement uses TRBV19 and TRBJ2-7; 7 bases align to TRBD2. The CDR3 has 12 residues. Germline values: CDR1 LNHDA, CDR2 SQIVND (reference sequence). With V trimmed by 4 bases and J by 3 bases, 0 bases remained unmatched. This chain's CDR3 is CASSSGSYEQYF. CDR3 DNA sequence: TGTGCCAGTAGTAGCGGGAGCTACGAGCAGTACTTC.

This clone was found a few times. This chain uses TRBV7-2 with TRBJ2-7, with 9 bases lining up with TRBD2. The CDR3 is 14 residues long. Germline CDR1 is SGHTA and CDR2 is FQGNSA. Trimming took 8 bases from V and 4 from J; bases not matched to a gene: 9. In DNA, the CDR3 is TGTGCCAGCCTACCGGGTAGCGGGAGATACGAGCAGTACTTC. It translates to CASLPGSGRYEQYF.

This chain uses TRBV5-4 with TRBJ1-5, with 9 bases identical to TRBD1. The length of the CDR3 is 15 residues. Germline V gene lookup returns CDR1 SGHNT and CDR2 YYREEE (reference sequence). V lost 3 bases to trimming and J lost 3 bases; unmatched junction nucleotides: 4. CDR3 in DNA: TGTGCCAGCAGCTCGGGACAGGGCGTCAATCAGCCCCAGCATTTT. Translation: CASSSGQGVNQPQHF.

The rearrangement links TRBV6-6 to TRBJ2-7, with D possibly matching TRBD1 (6 bases). Trimming left V 7 bases short and J 2 bases short, with 15 bases between. Looked up from germline, CDR1 is MNHNY and CDR2 is SVGAGI (reference sequence). There are 14 residues in the CDR3. The CDR3: CASTLTGTTYEQYF. DNA of the CDR3: TGTGCCAGCACCTTGACCGGGACAACCTACGAGCAGTACTTC.

CDR3 DNA sequence: TGTGCCAGCAGTGACCCACAGCCAGGTGGAGCTTTCTTT. Amino acid sequence: CASSDPQPGGAFF. V is TRBV2 and J is TRBJ1-1, with unresolved D. Germline CDR1 reads SNHLY; CDR2 reads FYNNEI. V gave up 3 bases and J gave up 10 bases, with 15 bases separating them. The CDR3 loop spans 13 amino acids.

This chain connects TRBV5-6 to TRBJ2-1, with a weak D call TRBD1 (7 bases). CDR1 SGHDT and CDR2 YYEEEE come from the germline V gene. There are 15 residues in the CDR3. V was clipped by 2 bases and J by 6 bases, with 15 bases between them. The CDR3 sequence: CASSFVQGGSNEQFF. For the CDR3, the DNA is TGTGCCAGCAGCTTCGTCCAGGGGGGAAGCAATGAGCAGTTCTTC.

The chain employs TRBV7-2 and TRBJ2-1, with TRBD2 identical over 7 bases. The CDR3 is 15 amino acids. CDR1 SGHTA and CDR2 FQGNSA come from the germline V gene. Trimming at V came to 5 bases and at J to 5 bases, leaving 9 bases not matched to a gene. As DNA, the CDR3 is TGTGCCAGCAGCCCTCGGCGGGACTATGACAATGAGCAGTTCTTC. Amino acid sequence: CASSPRRDYDNEQFF.

This chain links TRBV10-1 with TRBJ2-7, with 8 positions matching TRBD2. The CDR3 has 15 residues. CDR1 and CDR2 (germline): WNHNN, SYGVQD (reference sequence). Trimming took 7 bases from V and 1 from J; bases not matched to a gene: 9. The CDR3 loop is CASTPGTRASYEQYF. The CDR3 DNA is TGCGCCAGCACCCCCGGGACTAGAGCTTCCTACGAGCAGTACTTC.

Only a few counts were recorded for this clone. The chain links TRBV7-2 to TRBJ1-2; D uncertain. Trimming took off 0 bases at V and 5 bases at J, with 13 bases between the two ends. CDR1 SGHTA and CDR2 FQGNSA come from the germline V gene. This CDR3 comprises 15 residues. The CDR3 bases are TGTGCCAGCAGCTTAGCCAAGGCGGGGTTATATGGCTACACCTTC. Translation: CASSLAKAGLYGYTF. Supplemented by reference TRBV7-2 and TRBJ1-2, the full variable domain reads GAGVSQSPSNKVTEKGKDVELRCDPISGHTALYWYRQSLGQGLEFLIYFQGNSAPDKSGLPSDRFSAERTGGSVSTLTIQRTQQEDSAVYLCASSLAKAGLYGYTFGSGTRLTVV.

The chain uses TRBV28 and TRBJ1-1; D is uncertain. Trimming cost V 3 bases and J 6 bases, with 14 bases left between them. This CDR3 is 14 amino acids long. Germline CDR1 is MDHEN and CDR2 is SYDVKM. This CDR3 reads CASSFTPAPPEAFF. The CDR3 DNA reads TGTGCCAGCAGTTTTACCCCCGCGCCACCTGAAGCTTTCTTT.

This clone was seen a single time. CDR3 residues: CASSQSPTASGNTIYF. CDR3 coding DNA: TGCGCCAGCAGTCAATCTCCGACAGCCTCTGGAAACACCATATATTTT. This chain links TRBV23-1 with TRBJ1-3, with a weak D call TRBD1 (5 bases). TRBV23-1 qualifies as an ORF whose function is uncertain. This CDR3 is 16 amino acids long. The V and J ends lost 0 bases and 0 bases respectively, with 9 bases between them.

The rearrangement links TRBV30 to TRBJ1-6, with D possibly TRBD1 on 6 matching bases. Trimming removed 2 bases from V and 9 bases from J, with 20 bases in between. This CDR3 is 16 amino acids long. Germline V CDR1 and CDR2: GTSNPN, SVGIG (reference sequence). CDR3 sequence: CAWSPGVREDSSPLHF. The CDR3 nucleotides are TGTGCCTGGAGTCCAGGGGTAAGGGAAGACAGTTCACCCCTCCACTTT.

Remarks on this clone: The junction does not match germline at one end; this may be a read error. The V and J genes are TRBV7-2 and TRBJ1-3; tentative D call: TRBD1 (5 bases). Germline loops: CDR1 SGHTA, CDR2 FQGNSA. The CDR3 spans 15 residues. This CDR3 is CASSLNRGTGDTIYF. The CDR3 nucleotides read TGTGCCAGCAGCTTAAATCGGGGGACTGGAGACACCATATATTTT.

V is TRBV2 and J is TRBJ1-1; TRBD1 is a possible D gene (5 bases). This CDR3 is 15 amino acids long. Germline V lookup: CDR1 SNHLY, CDR2 FYNNEI. Trimming shortened V by 0 bases and J by 3 bases, and 11 bases separated the two germline ends. The CDR3 reads CASSEALAGYTEAFF. The DNA of the CDR3 is TGTGCCAGCAGTGAAGCTCTTGCAGGGTACACTGAAGCTTTCTTT. Using reference TRBV2 and TRBJ1-1 for the parts outside the CDR3, the full variable domain is EPEVTQTPSHQVTQMGQEVILRCVPISNHLYFYWYRQILGQKVEFLVSFYNNEISEKSEIFDDQFSVERPDGSNFTLKIRSTKLEDSAMYFCASSEALAGYTEAFFGQGTRLTVV.

The chain is built from TRBV11-3 and TRBJ2-2, with D possibly TRBD1 on 6 matching bases. The CDR3 consists of 15 residues. Germline CDR1 reads SGHNT; CDR2 reads YENEEA. The V gene lost 3 bases and the J gene lost 0 bases, with 8 bases spanning the gap. CDR3 sequence: CASSFRGANTGELFF. The DNA of the CDR3 is TGTGCCAGCAGCTTCAGGGGCGCGAACACCGGGGAGCTGTTTTTT.

Only a few counts were recorded for this clone. The rearrangement links TRBV5-5 to TRBJ2-3; a possible D gene is TRBD1 (5 bases). The germline V gene has CDR1 SGHKS and CDR2 YYEKEE (reference sequence). The CDR3 has 16 residues. V was cut by 0 bases and J by 0 bases, with 11 bases left in between. CDR3 in DNA: TGTGCCAGCAGCTTGGTAGCAGGGCCCAGCACAGATACGCAGTATTTT. It encodes CASSLVAGPSTDTQYF.

Only a few counts were recorded for this clone. J is TRBJ2-3 and V is TRBV28, with D maybe TRBD1 (5 bases). Germline values: CDR1 MDHEN, CDR2 SYDVKM. V lost 7 bases to trimming and J lost 2 bases, with 16 bases between them. This CDR3 contains 15 residues. For the CDR3, the DNA is TGTGCCAGCATACAGGCAGGGTCCTTCACAGATACGCAGTATTTT. It encodes CASIQAGSFTDTQYF.

This clone was counted a few times. The V gene is TRBV6-6, the J gene TRBJ2-7, with 7 bases that match TRBD1. CDR3 length equals 15 residues. Germline lookup yields CDR1 MNHNY and CDR2 SVGAGI (reference sequence). With V trimmed by 0 bases and J by 2 bases, 4 bases remained unmatched. For the CDR3, the DNA is TGTGCCAGCAGTTACTCAACCGGGACAGCCTACGAGCAGTACTTC. It is translated as CASSYSTGTAYEQYF.

This clone has only a few counts. This rearrangement joins TRBV11-2 to TRBJ1-2; no definite D call. There are 12 residues in the CDR3. Germline loops: CDR1 SGHAT, CDR2 FQNNGV. V dropped 0 bases and J dropped 6 bases, with 5 bases sitting between them. The CDR3 sequence: CASSLEGDGYTF. The CDR3 DNA sequence: TGTGCCAGCAGCTTAGAGGGAGATGGCTACACCTTC.

V gene TRBV28 combines with J gene TRBJ1-1; 7 bases align to TRBD1. The germline V gene encodes CDR1 MDHEN and CDR2 SYDVKM. Trimming at V came to 3 bases and at J to 9 bases, leaving 4 bases not matched to a gene. This CDR3 has 12 residues. Written as DNA, the CDR3 is TGTGCCAGCAGTTTCCAGACAGGGAAAGCTTTCTTT. Protein product: CASSFQTGKAFF.